The entry below gives a single T cell receptor beta chain sequence along with its context. Donors of Cohort 3 who recovered were those that had two negative PCRs, clearance, or symptom resolution. Measured with immunoSEQ multiplex PCR; TCRdb has only the in-frame clones, and not every one. The sample records about half a million clones, around 85% being singletons. This entry belongs to a study of blood T cell repertoires in COVID-19. The wider study: Sample material is recorded as cDNA or gDNA derived from T cells, B-cell-depleted T cells, or PBMCs.

CDR3 length: 13 residues. Trimming pared 2 bases from V and 5 bases from J, leaving 10 bases between. Germline values: CDR1 SGHNT, CDR2 YENEEA. Sequencing input: PBMCs or T cells enriched from blood (not recorded which). This clonotype was obtained from a woman aged 55-69 years who had recovered from COVID-19. This chain uses TRBV11-3 with TRBJ2-7; possibly TRBD2 for D (7 bases). CDR3 protein: CASSLNGGHEQYF. Here the CDR3 DNA reads TGTGCCAGCAGCTTAAACGGGGGGCACGAGCAGTACTTC.